Only a few counts were recorded for the clone carrying this TCR beta chain. Its specificity is unknown. This sample is drawn from a study of T cell repertoires in cytomegalovirus infection. Study-level points and caveats: Cumulative public TCR beta family frequency identified carriers of CMV plus the relevant HLA. Within the response measured ex vivo, HLA-C-restricted CMV-specific TCR beta clonotypes were dominant.

V dropped 6 bases and J dropped 7 bases, with 14 bases sitting between them. CDR3 length: 12 amino acids. Germline lookup yields CDR1 SGHRS and CDR2 YFSETQ. One entry per CDR3 protein results from TCRdb running MiXCR on the reads. Among 160,000 or so distinct CDR3 sequences, 20% to 25% were seen once, and the ten largest hold about 25%. The material sequenced was CD8+ T cells from cultured PBMCs, taken from culture after CMV antigen stimulation. This rearrangement joins TRBV5-1 to TRBJ2-7; no clear D gene. The clonotype originates from a human donor in good health (CMV status not recorded). Some clones in this sample may be carry-over from other donors' samples. CDR3 residues: CASKLWLGEQYF. CDR3 in DNA: TGCGCCAGCAAATTGTGGCTCGGGGAGCAGTACTTC. The full variable domain, in which reference TRBV5-1 and TRBJ2-7 provide the parts outside the CDR3, is KAGVTQTPRYLIKTRGQQVTLSCSPISGHRSVSWYQQTPGQGLQFLFEYFSETQRNKGNFPGRFSGRQFSNSRSEMNVSTLELGDSALYLCASKLWLGEQYFGPGTRLTVT.